Listed here are 17 T cell receptor beta chains from one sample, sequenced in a study of cytomegalovirus exposure and HLA in healthy donors. Clones were read by immunoSEQ multiplex PCR, and TCRdb kept only the in-frame ones, dropping some. The sample carries tens of thousands of clones, just under 85% recorded once. The sample comprised PBMCs. These receptors were obtained from a man aged 25-45 years in good health and CMV-seronegative.

This chain connects TRBV7-9 to TRBJ1-5, with a possible D match to TRBD1 (5 bases). Trimming shortened V by 5 bases and J by 2 bases, and 19 bases separated the two germline ends. The CDR3 runs to 17 residues. Germline CDR1 SEHNR, CDR2 FQNEAQ (reference sequence). CDR3 coding DNA: TGTGCCAGCAGCGACGGCCCGGGACTGAAGCGCAATCAGCCCCAGCATTTT. This translates into CASSDGPGLKRNQPQHF. Full variable domain (rest looked up from reference TRBV7-9 and TRBJ1-5): DTGVSQNPRHKITKRGQNVTFRCDPISEHNRLYWYRQTLGQGPEFLTYFQNEAQLEKSRLLSDRFSAERPKGSFSTLEIQRTEQGDSAMYLCASSDGPGLKRNQPQHFGDGTRLSIL.

This chain links TRBV2 with TRBJ2-5; TRBD1 matches 7 bases. The CDR3 is made up of 14 amino acids. The ends lost 7 bases at V and 0 bases at J; junction bases unmatched: 5. Germline CDR1 reads SNHLY; CDR2 reads FYNNEI. The CDR3 loop reads CASKTGLNQETQYF. In DNA form, the CDR3 reads TGTGCCAGCAAGACAGGGCTGAACCAAGAGACCCAGTACTTC. Supplemented by reference TRBV2 and TRBJ2-5, the full variable domain reads EPEVTQTPSHQVTQMGQEVILRCVPISNHLYFYWYRQILGQKVEFLVSFYNNEISEKSEIFDDQFSVERPDGSNFTLKIRSTKLEDSAMYFCASKTGLNQETQYFGPGTRLLVL.

The chain combines TRBV10-3 with TRBJ2-3, with 9 bases aligning to TRBD2. V shed 5 bases and J 1 base; nucleotides not matched to a gene: 4. The CDR3 runs 15 residues. The germline gives CDR1 ENHRY, CDR2 SYGVKD. In DNA, the CDR3 is TGTGCCATCAGTAGTAGCGGGAGCGGCACAGATACGCAGTATTTT. It yields the protein CAISSSGSGTDTQYF.

This chain joins TRBV30 and TRBJ1-2, with a tentative D call TRBD1 (5 bases). CDR3 length: 13 amino acids. Germline CDR1 reads GTSNPN; CDR2 reads SVGIG (reference sequence). The V end lost 4 bases, the J end lost 8 bases, and 17 bases lay between the germline ends. The CDR3 spells CAWKPGLRRGYTF. The CDR3 bases are TGTGCCTGGAAACCAGGGTTGAGAAGGGGCTACACCTTC.

This chain links TRBV6-5 with TRBJ1-6, with a tentative D call TRBD1 (6 bases). The V end lost 0 bases, the J end lost 9 bases, and 12 bases lay between the germline ends. From germline, CDR1 is MNHEY and CDR2 SVGAGI. This CDR3 is 15 amino acids long. CDR3 in DNA: TGTGCCAGCAGTTACTCGGGGGCAGGGAGTTCACCCCTCCACTTT. Residues: CASSYSGAGSSPLHF.

The chain joins TRBV19 to TRBJ2-1; a possible D gene is TRBD2 (6 bases). V was cut by 1 base and J by 2 bases, with 15 bases left in between. The germline V gene encodes CDR1 LNHDA and CDR2 SQIVND (reference sequence). The CDR3 runs 17 residues. This CDR3 reads CASSIAYSGDTYNEQFF. The DNA for the CDR3 is TGTGCCAGTAGTATAGCGTACTCGGGAGACACCTACAATGAGCAGTTCTTC.

This clone was seen at least ten times. The rearrangement uses TRBV5-1 and TRBJ2-7; 7 bases map to TRBD1. The CDR3 loop spans 13 amino acids. The germline gives CDR1 SGHRS, CDR2 YFSETQ. V was pared by 0 bases and J by 6 bases, with 3 bases of the junction left unmatched. In nucleotides, the CDR3 is TGCGCCAGCAGCTTGGAGACAGGGACCGAGCAGTACTTC. Translating gives CASSLETGTEQYF.

The chain links TRBV6-1 to TRBJ2-1; 8 nucleotides line up with TRBD1. V lost 7 bases, J lost 12 bases, and 14 bases stayed unmatched. This CDR3 comprises 14 residues. Per the germline V gene, CDR1 is MNHNS and CDR2 is SASEGT. The CDR3 nucleotides read TGTGCCAGCATACACAGGGGGGCAGGATTGGGGCAGTTCTTC. Translating it yields CASIHRGAGLGQFF.

This chain connects TRBV6-5 to TRBJ2-7; possible D gene TRBD2, 5 bases. Germline lookup yields CDR1 MNHEY and CDR2 SVGAGI. The CDR3 extends over 16 amino acids. V lost 4 bases and J 2 bases, leaving 18 bases between the germline ends. CDR3 sequence reads: CASSSRLAVVTYEQYF. CDR3 nucleotide sequence: TGTGCCAGCAGTTCTAGGCTAGCAGTTGTGACCTACGAGCAGTACTTC.

The genes are TRBV18 and TRBJ2-5, with D tentatively TRBD2 (5 bases). The CDR3 runs 14 residues. Germline CDR1 KGHSH, CDR2 LQKENI. V was trimmed by 3 bases and J by 6 bases, leaving 14 bases between them. The CDR3 here is CASSPELVFQTQYF. Here the CDR3 DNA reads TGTGCCAGCTCACCCGAACTAGTGTTCCAGACCCAGTACTTC.

V gene TRBV18 combines with J gene TRBJ2-5, with TRBD1 matching 8 bases. CDR3 length: 16 amino acids. With 4 bases clipped from V and 2 bases from J, the junction kept 9 bases outside the gene matches. CDR1 KGHSH and CDR2 LQKENI come from the germline V gene. CDR3 residues: CASSLQGAWSQETQYF. The DNA for the CDR3 is TGTGCCAGCTCACTTCAGGGGGCTTGGAGTCAAGAGACCCAGTACTTC. The full variable domain, completed using reference TRBV18 and TRBJ2-5, is NAGVMQNPRHLVRRRGQEARLRCSPMKGHSHVYWYRQLPEEGLKFMVYLQKENIIDESGMPKERFSAEFPKEGPSILRIQQVVRGDSAAYFCASSLQGAWSQETQYFGPGTRLLVL.

The chain links TRBV25-1 to TRBJ1-5, with no clear D. V lost 2 bases and J lost 5, with 7 bases in between. Germline V gives CDR1 MGHDK, CDR2 SYGVNS. CDR3 length: 13 residues. CDR3 loop: CASSEDTYQPQHF. The CDR3 DNA reads as TGTGCCAGCAGTGAAGACACCTATCAGCCCCAGCATTTT.

The genes are TRBV5-4 and TRBJ2-3; 12 bases line up with TRBD2. This CDR3 contains 16 residues. Germline trimming cut 4 bases from V and 3 bases from J; bases unmatched to any gene: 6. Per the germline V gene, CDR1 is SGHNT and CDR2 is YYREEE (reference sequence). CDR3 protein: CASSGPSGGATDTQYF. DNA for the CDR3: TGTGCCAGCAGCGGACCTAGCGGGGGGGCGACAGATACGCAGTATTTT. Full variable domain (missing parts from reference TRBV5-4 and TRBJ2-3): ETGVTQSPTHLIKTRGQQVTLRCSSQSGHNTVSWYQQALGQGPQFIFQYYREEENGRGNFPPRFSGLQFPNYSSELNVNALELDDSALYLCASSGPSGGATDTQYFGPGTRLTVL.

The chain has TRBV29-1 and TRBJ2-1, with unresolved D. With 5 bases removed from V and 2 bases from J, the gap between germline ends came to 13 bases. Germline CDR1 SQVTM, CDR2 ANQGSEA. The CDR3 is 14 residues long. CDR3 sequence: CSVQGSITYNEQFF. CDR3 nucleotides: TGCAGCGTTCAAGGTAGCATAACCTACAATGAGCAGTTCTTC.

This chain joins TRBV11-2 and TRBJ2-1, with D hard to call. The CDR3 totals 13 residues. Trimming left V 1 base short and J 4 bases short, with 5 bases between. Germline V CDR1 and CDR2: SGHAT, FQNNGV. The CDR3 DNA is TGTGCCAGCAGCTTAGCCCTGTACAATGAGCAGTTCTTC. It yields the protein CASSLALYNEQFF.

The J gene is TRBJ2-2, the V gene TRBV11-3; D unresolved. The germline CDR1 and CDR2 sequences are SGHNT and YENEEA. V lost 1 base, J lost 7 bases, and 10 bases lay in between. The CDR3 has 14 residues. The CDR3 reads CASSLVFPRGELFF. CDR3 in DNA: TGTGCCAGCAGCTTAGTGTTTCCCCGCGGGGAGCTGTTTTTT.

This clone was seen once. The chain combines TRBV27 with TRBJ2-5; D remains unclear. Trimming left V 6 bases short and J 4 bases short, with 12 bases between. Germline V lookup: CDR1 MNHEY, CDR2 SMNVEV (reference sequence). The CDR3 contains 13 residues. The CDR3, as DNA: TGTGCCAGCAGCCGGTTAGCCCGAGAGACCCAGTACTTC. It yields the protein CASSRLARETQYF.